The clone carrying this T cell receptor beta chain was seen a few times. Its matching antigen is unknown. This entry is derived from a study of CD8 T cells in ankylosing spondylitis. Points from the study as a whole: Reported data indicate significant enrichment of disease-linked clones within matched ankylosing spondylitis synovial fluid. Researchers report that disease-linked clones proved CD8+ and relatively rare in peripheral blood. A motif in TCR beta, a set of eight or nine highly homologous variants, appeared characteristic of ankylosing spondylitis blood.

TCRdb re-derived calls from the 5' RACE reads in MiXCR, one entry per CDR3 protein. This table holds 130,000 or so distinct CDR3 sequences, approximately 17% found once. The CDR3 contains 16 residues. Trimming took 2 bases from V and 4 from J; bases not matched to a gene: 7. Per germline, CDR1 MNHEY and CDR2 SMNVEV (reference sequence). The sequence came from a male donor with ankylosing spondylitis. The specimen was blood, either unsorted or a sorted T cell fraction (not recorded which). The rearrangement uses TRBV27 and TRBJ2-1, with 8 bases fitting TRBD2. The CDR3 region has the DNA TGTGCCAGCAGTTTAGTATTAGCGGGGACTTACAATGAGCAGTTCTTC. This codes for CASSLVLAGTYNEQFF.